One T cell receptor beta chain is described in this entry. Its antigen remains unknown. This record belongs to a study of T-cell reconstitution after alpha-beta-depleted transplantation in children. A library of TCRbeta sequences, prepared with unique molecular identifiers, was generated. TCRdb processed the PCR reads anew with MiXCR; each CDR3 protein has one entry. The repertoire includes fewer than 750,000 distinct CDR3 sequences, under 30% of them detected once, and around an eighth sits in the top ten. Study-wide results and caveats: Roughly two months post-transplant, alpha-beta T cells reportedly originated from several hundred graft clones that had expanded. Most T-cell counts and diversity one year after the transplant came from T cells that were newly produced.

Germline values: CDR1 MGHRA, CDR2 YSYEKL. V lost 0 bases to trimming and J lost 0 bases; unmatched junction nucleotides: 14. This CDR3 comprises 21 residues. The rearrangement links TRBV4-1 to TRBJ2-1, with 10 bases lining up with TRBD2. The source was PBMCs, mostly from graft donor cells, collected 360 days after TCRalphabeta/CD19-depleted stem cell transplant. The TCR was taken from a boy under two years old who had a stem cell transplant for acute myeloid leukemia, so the T cells may come from the graft donor. The CDR3, as DNA: TGCGCCAGCAGCCAAGAAAAGCTGGGTAGCGGGGGGCCGGGCTCCTACAATGAGCAGTTCTTC. Its protein product is CASSQEKLGSGGPGSYNEQFF.